This is a list of T cell receptor beta chains from one sample in a study of CXCR3-negative and CXCR3-positive naive CD8 T cells. Using the 5' RACE reads, TCRdb records one entry per CDR3 protein without DNA. This repertoire comprises 150,000 or so distinct CDR3 sequences; its ten largest clones make up 0.25% to 0.35%. Sequenced: naive CXCR3- CD8+ T cells from blood. Receptors originate from a human donor in good health. Some clones in this sample may be carry-over from other donors' samples. Each CDR3 is given with its conserved first and last residue. Fields, in order: J gene, V gene, CDR3 protein.

j_gene: TRBJ1-1; v_gene: TRBV28; CDR3aa: CASRQGSLEAFF
j_gene: TRBJ2-7; v_gene: TRBV28; CDR3aa: CVPITGGSYEQYF
j_gene: TRBJ2-7; v_gene: TRBV20-1; CDR3aa: CSARPPDFSTYEQYF
j_gene: TRBJ2-7; v_gene: TRBV7-9; CDR3aa: CASSLSFSGTGTYEQYF
j_gene: TRBJ2-7; v_gene: TRBV28; CDR3aa: CASSFDVGQGEHEQYF
j_gene: TRBJ1-1; v_gene: TRBV5-1; CDR3aa: CASGSGGLTEAFF
j_gene: TRBJ1-2; v_gene: TRBV28; CDR3aa: CASSQTGTELYGYTF
j_gene: TRBJ1-2; v_gene: TRBV12-3/TRBV12-4; CDR3aa: CASSPPNRGINYGYTF
j_gene: TRBJ2-2; v_gene: TRBV3-1; CDR3aa: CASSHRTVNTGELFF
j_gene: TRBJ2-3; v_gene: TRBV12-5; CDR3aa: CASGLLLSGSTDTQYF
j_gene: TRBJ2-1; v_gene: TRBV12-3/TRBV12-4; CDR3aa: CASSSASPPPLPGSSYNEQFF
j_gene: TRBJ2-1; v_gene: TRBV9; CDR3aa: CASSVGGTGNYNEQFF
j_gene: TRBJ2-2; v_gene: TRBV7-2; CDR3aa: CASSLVYQNTGELFF
j_gene: TRBJ2-1; v_gene: TRBV12-3/TRBV12-4; CDR3aa: CASSSGGGEQFF
j_gene: TRBJ1-5; v_gene: TRBV15; CDR3aa: CATSREGGEGGNQPQHF
j_gene: TRBJ2-3; v_gene: TRBV2; CDR3aa: CASSEGLAADTQYF
j_gene: TRBJ1-1; v_gene: TRBV6-2/TRBV6-3; CDR3aa: CASRWGMGLNTEAFF
j_gene: TRBJ1-6; v_gene: TRBV7-2; CDR3aa: CASSLAPDSLSPLHF
j_gene: TRBJ2-7; v_gene: TRBV7-9; CDR3aa: CASSPPEGGNYEQYF